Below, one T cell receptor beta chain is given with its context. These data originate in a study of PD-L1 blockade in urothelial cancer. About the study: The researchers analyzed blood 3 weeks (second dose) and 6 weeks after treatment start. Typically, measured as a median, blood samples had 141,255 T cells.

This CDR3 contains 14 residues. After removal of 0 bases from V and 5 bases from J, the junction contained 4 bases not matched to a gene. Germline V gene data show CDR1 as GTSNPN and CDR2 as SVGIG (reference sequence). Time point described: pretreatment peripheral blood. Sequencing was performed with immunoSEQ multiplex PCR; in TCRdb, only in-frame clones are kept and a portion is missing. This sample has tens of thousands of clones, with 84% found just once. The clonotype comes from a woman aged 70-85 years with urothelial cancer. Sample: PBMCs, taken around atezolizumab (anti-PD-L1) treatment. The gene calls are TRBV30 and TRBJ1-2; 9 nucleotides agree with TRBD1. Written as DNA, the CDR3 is TGTGCCTGGAGTGTACAGGGGGCGTTTTATGGCTACACCTTC. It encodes CAWSVQGAFYGYTF. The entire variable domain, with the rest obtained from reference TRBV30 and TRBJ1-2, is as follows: SQTIHQWPATLVQPVGSPLSLECTVEGTSNPNLYWYRQAAGRGLQLLFYSVGIGQISSEVPQNLSASRPQDRQFILSSKKLLLSDSGFYLCAWSVQGAFYGYTFGSGTRLTVV.